The T cell receptor beta chain described here comes from a study of CD8+CD57+ T cells in acquired aplastic anemia. As for the study in general: Sorted CD4+ and CD8+ cells yielded about 3 ug of DNA on average. Study findings and constraints: Common to patients and controls were roughly 30 CD8+ CDR3 sequences.

Profiling of TCR beta VDJ combinations and CDR3 sequences used genomic DNA as template. TCRdb re-called the reads with MiXCR, one entry per CDR3 protein. The sample lists around 170,000 distinct CDR3 sequences; 40% to 55% were seen once. Flow cytometry had shown expanded CD8+CD57+ cells in the patients chosen for sequencing. Sampling of blood occurred while the patients had still received no therapy. The CDR3 consists of 15 residues. Trimming removed 5 bases at V and 3 bases at J, with 16 bases between. On this clonotype itself: Antigen: not known.

This clonotype was sampled from a human donor with aplastic anemia. This chain connects TRBV12-3 or TRBV12-4 to TRBJ1-1; D perhaps matches TRBD1 (6 bases). The specimen was sorted CD4+, CD8+, or CD8+CD57+ T cells (not recorded which) from PBMCs. CDR3 coding DNA: TGTGCCAGCAGTATACAGGGTAGTCGGGACACTGAAGCTTTCTTT. Protein product: CASSIQGSRDTEAFF.